This passage covers 6 T cell receptor beta chains from one sample sequenced in a study of T cells in localized non-small cell lung cancer. Assay used: immunoSEQ multiplex PCR; TCRdb lists only in-frame clones, some missing. The sample yields 45,000 to 60,000 clones, 85% to 90% seen once. This material consisted of PBMCs, taken before any cancer treatment. The receptors were gathered from a man aged 40 to 75 with stage II lung adenocarcinoma.

The chain combines TRBV13 with TRBJ2-2; TRBD2 aligns across 14 bases. This CDR3 contains 16 residues. Germline V lookup: CDR1 PRHDT, CDR2 FYEKMQ (reference sequence). V lost 5 bases, J lost 6 bases, and 5 bases stayed unmatched. The CDR3 sequence is CASSPGLAGGAGELFF. In nucleotides, the CDR3 is TGTGCCAGCAGCCCTGGACTAGCGGGGGGCGCCGGGGAGCTGTTTTTT.

J is TRBJ1-1 and V is TRBV19; 7 nucleotides align to TRBD1. This CDR3 comprises 13 residues. The J segment lost 2 bases and the V segment lost 7 bases, leaving 4 bases of the junction unmatched. The germline V gene has CDR1 LNHDA and CDR2 SQIVND (reference sequence). CDR3 sequence (DNA): TGTGCCAGTATGGGACAGTATAACACTGAAGCTTTCTTT. It is translated as CASMGQYNTEAFF. Supplemented by reference TRBV19 and TRBJ1-1, the full variable domain reads DGGITQSPKYLFRKEGQNVTLSCEQNLNHDAMYWYRQDPGQGLRLIYYSQIVNDFQKGDIAEGYSVSREKKESFPLTVTSAQKNPTAFYLCASMGQYNTEAFFGQGTRLTVV.

This clone was counted a few times. V usage is TRBV5-4 and J usage is TRBJ2-3; D unclear. V gave up 0 bases and J gave up 2 bases, with 4 bases separating them. Germline lookup yields CDR1 SGHNT and CDR2 YYREEE (reference sequence). CDR3 length equals 13 residues. In DNA, the CDR3 is TGTGCCAGCAGCTTGGTGTACACAGATACGCAGTATTTT. Its translation is CASSLVYTDTQYF.

The genes are TRBV29-1 and TRBJ2-7; tentatively, D is TRBD1 (7 bases). The CDR3 runs 13 residues. Germline loops: CDR1 SQVTM, CDR2 ANQGSEA. Trimming stripped 7 bases from V and 6 bases from J, with 19 bases between. CDR3 amino acids: CSAAWQGGSEQYF. The DNA of the CDR3 is TGCAGCGCCGCTTGGCAGGGGGGCAGCGAGCAGTACTTC.

The CDR3 nucleotides read TGCGCCAGCAGCTGGGGACAGCAGGACACTGAAGCTTTCTTT. It specifies CASSWGQQDTEAFF. V usage is TRBV5-1 and J usage is TRBJ1-1; TRBD1 aligns across 7 bases. The CDR3 runs 14 residues. The germline V gene has CDR1 SGHRS and CDR2 YFSETQ. Trimming at V came to 3 bases and at J to 3 bases, leaving 5 bases not matched to a gene.

Remarks on this clone: One end of the junction is discordant with germline, which a read error may explain. The chain has TRBV29-1 and TRBJ2-2, with D uncertain. The CDR3 contains 17 residues. Germline loops: CDR1 SQVTM, CDR2 ANQGSEA. CDR3 amino acids: CSVKDTRVGANTGELFF. The CDR3 region has the DNA TGCAGCGTTAAAGACACAAGAGTAGGCGCCAACACCGGGGAGCTGTTTTTT.